This T cell receptor (beta chain) was profiled in a study of T cell repertoires in cytomegalovirus infection. Overall study findings and caveats: Totalled public TCR beta family frequency picked out people who carried CMV plus the relevant HLA. Across the ex vivo response, the dominant clonotypes were HLA-C-restricted CMV-specific TCR beta clonotypes.

With regard to this clonotype: Its cognate antigen is unknown.

The germline V gene has CDR1 DFQATT and CDR2 SNEGSKA (reference sequence). The CDR3 length is 14 residues. Unmatched junction bases numbered 10, after V lost 6 bases and J lost 2 bases. Each CDR3 protein gets one entry after TCRdb re-called the reads with MiXCR. Among around 69,000 distinct CDR3 sequences listed, around 28% were seen once. The TCR originated in a human donor in good health (CMV status not recorded). Some clones in this sample may be carry-over from other donors' samples. The source material was CD8+ T cells from cultured PBMCs, sampled from culture after CMV antigen stimulation. The chain recombines TRBV20-1 with TRBJ2-7, with 7 bases that match TRBD2. CDR3 protein: CSAEVTSDPYEQYF. The CDR3, as DNA: TGCAGTGCAGAAGTAACTAGCGACCCCTACGAGCAGTACTTC.